This T cell receptor (beta chain) emerged from a study of radiotherapy plus CTLA-4 blockade in lung cancer. Looking at the study overall: Objective responses were documented in about 18% of patients, with disease control in around 31%.

The assay was immunoSEQ multiplex PCR, and TCRdb's table has in-frame clones only and misses some. The sample lists roughly 39,000 clones; around three quarters were seen once. In its sample, this clone was seen a few times. V shed 5 bases and J shed 4 bases, with 25 bases lying between them. The CDR3 runs to 18 residues. CDR1 and CDR2 (germline): LNHNV, YYDKDF (reference sequence). The rearrangement uses TRBV15 and TRBJ2-3; possibly TRBD2 for D (5 bases). The TCR comes from a human donor with non-small cell lung cancer who had stable disease on radiotherapy plus ipilimumab. The sequences come from peripheral blood, collected from a patient treated with radiotherapy plus ipilimumab. The CDR3 region has the DNA TGTGCCACCAGCGCCCCGGCCATAACTAGACTGGGATCAGATACGCAGTATTTT. Protein: CATSAPAITRLGSDTQYF.